This TCR beta chain is drawn from a study of PD-1 blockade in mismatch repair-deficient tumors. Study background: Patients had approximately 11 mismatch repair-deficient cancer types and were previously treated and progressing. Study-wide points: After pembrolizumab, tumor-resident clones rose rapidly, then generally contracted before radiologic responses.

PCR or immunohistochemistry showed mismatch repair deficiency in every enrolled patient. V lost 7 bases, J lost 5 bases, and 15 bases lay in between. CDR3 size: 13 residues. From germline, CDR1 is SNHLY and CDR2 FYNNEI. TCRdb's copy holds only in-frame clones and misses some; the assay was immunoSEQ multiplex PCR. This table has 39,000 or so clones, roughly 84% appearing once. With respect to this clone: Its antigen is not identified.

Sequenced here: PBMCs, sampled roughly nine months after starting pembrolizumab. This receptor was obtained from an adult with mismatch repair-deficient cancer. The chain uses TRBV2 and TRBJ2-7, with a weak D call TRBD2 (7 bases). CDR3 sequence: CASTFWGGHEQYF. The CDR3 DNA follows: TGTGCCAGCACCTTCTGGGGGGGCCACGAGCAGTACTTC.